This T cell receptor (beta chain) comes out of a study of blood T cell repertoires in COVID-19. Assay: immunoSEQ multiplex PCR; the TCRdb copy retains only in-frame clones and omits some. The table has some 120,000 clones, roughly 92% seen once. The V gene's germline CDR1 is KGHSH and CDR2 LQKENI. Trimming took off 3 bases at V and 6 bases at J, with 17 bases between the two ends. The CDR3 runs 15 residues. The sequence was obtained from a man aged 50 or older with COVID-19, enrolled during active disease. V is TRBV18 and J is TRBJ1-1; D is perhaps TRBD1 (6 bases). Sample: peripheral blood. CDR3 in amino acids: CASSPLSGGSSEAFF. The CDR3 region has the DNA TGTGCCAGCTCACCCTTAAGCGGGGGCAGCTCTGAAGCTTTCTTT.